These T cell receptor beta chains were read from a single sample in a study of cytomegalovirus exposure and HLA in healthy donors. TCRdb keeps only in-frame clones here, not all; method: immunoSEQ multiplex PCR. The table has some 130,000 clones, approximately 80% seen once. Source material: PBMCs. The receptors shown here come from a male donor in good health and CMV-seropositive. Each CDR3 is given without its conserved first and last residue. Fields, in order: J gene, V gene, CDR3 protein.

j_call: TRBJ2-3
v_call: TRBV29-1
cdr3_aa: SVRRGPSTDTQY

j_call: TRBJ2-2
v_call: TRBV11-3
cdr3_aa: ASSPIGTAGELF

j_call: TRBJ1-6
v_call: TRBV9
cdr3_aa: ASSPRKGGGQGSSYNSPLH

j_call: TRBJ1-6
v_call: TRBV27
cdr3_aa: ASSGRDSRSPLH

j_call: TRBJ2-7
v_call: TRBV14
cdr3_aa: ASSQGFIGSYEQY

j_call: TRBJ2-7
v_call: TRBV30
cdr3_aa: AWGDKTYEQY

j_call: TRBJ1-1
v_call: TRBV19
cdr3_aa: ASTPVDRVSEAF

j_call: TRBJ2-7
v_call: TRBV11-2
cdr3_aa: ASSPDRLDYEQY

j_call: TRBJ1-5
v_call: TRBV28
cdr3_aa: ASRAGQGGYSNQPQH

j_call: TRBJ2-5
v_call: TRBV7-2
cdr3_aa: ASSLSTGTQY

j_call: TRBJ2-1
v_call: TRBV5-1
cdr3_aa: ASSLATLAGDNEQF

j_call: TRBJ2-5
v_call: TRBV9
cdr3_aa: ASSVGGGTEETQY

j_call: TRBJ2-7
v_call: TRBV27
cdr3_aa: ASSSLAGGEYEQY

j_call: TRBJ1-2
v_call: TRBV10-3
cdr3_aa: AIRRGQNNYGYT

j_call: TRBJ2-3
v_call: TRBV5-6
cdr3_aa: ASSLGAGLGTDTQY

j_call: TRBJ1-1
v_call: TRBV9
cdr3_aa: ASSVYELTEAF

j_call: TRBJ2-1
v_call: TRBV11-2
cdr3_aa: ASSYLAEQF

j_call: TRBJ2-3
v_call: TRBV6-5
cdr3_aa: ASTHGGTQY

j_call: TRBJ2-2
v_call: TRBV7-2
cdr3_aa: ASSRTGEIGELF

j_call: TRBJ2-2
v_call: TRBV10-3
cdr3_aa: AITETPGTNTGELF

j_call: TRBJ2-1
v_call: TRBV4-1
cdr3_aa: ASSHGMLAGVEQF

j_call: TRBJ2-3
v_call: TRBV28
cdr3_aa: ASSLLAGSTDTQY

j_call: TRBJ1-1
v_call: TRBV30
cdr3_aa: AWNPGGTEAF

j_call: TRBJ1-2
v_call: TRBV19
cdr3_aa: ASRTGHGYT

j_call: TRBJ2-1
v_call: TRBV4-3
cdr3_aa: ASSQDNGLLQF

j_call: TRBJ2-3
v_call: TRBV30
cdr3_aa: AWSDGGLAGVVDTQY

j_call: TRBJ2-1
v_call: TRBV28
cdr3_aa: ATTEALAGNEQF

j_call: TRBJ2-3
v_call: TRBV7-3
cdr3_aa: ASSSGGGRTDTQY

j_call: TRBJ2-3
v_call: TRBV13
cdr3_aa: ASSSRLAGVRRADTQY

j_call: TRBJ2-7
v_call: TRBV28
cdr3_aa: ASRETGGRYEQY

j_call: TRBJ2-3
v_call: TRBV15
cdr3_aa: ATSRDGQNTDTQY

j_call: TRBJ1-3
v_call: TRBV6-5
cdr3_aa: ASKQGATGNTIY

j_call: TRBJ2-1
v_call: TRBV7-3
cdr3_aa: ASSLNRVDNEQF

j_call: TRBJ1-1
v_call: TRBV6-1
cdr3_aa: ASSEGAGSGAF

j_call: TRBJ1-2
v_call: TRBV7-2
cdr3_aa: ASSTQGYGYT

j_call: TRBJ2-5
v_call: TRBV7-2
cdr3_aa: ASSLAGGRNQETQY

j_call: TRBJ2-7
v_call: TRBV5-4
cdr3_aa: ASSFRDRGLEQY

j_call: TRBJ2-7
v_call: TRBV11-3
cdr3_aa: ASSLANAYEQY

j_call: TRBJ2-7
v_call: TRBV18
cdr3_aa: ASSRLAGRSNPED